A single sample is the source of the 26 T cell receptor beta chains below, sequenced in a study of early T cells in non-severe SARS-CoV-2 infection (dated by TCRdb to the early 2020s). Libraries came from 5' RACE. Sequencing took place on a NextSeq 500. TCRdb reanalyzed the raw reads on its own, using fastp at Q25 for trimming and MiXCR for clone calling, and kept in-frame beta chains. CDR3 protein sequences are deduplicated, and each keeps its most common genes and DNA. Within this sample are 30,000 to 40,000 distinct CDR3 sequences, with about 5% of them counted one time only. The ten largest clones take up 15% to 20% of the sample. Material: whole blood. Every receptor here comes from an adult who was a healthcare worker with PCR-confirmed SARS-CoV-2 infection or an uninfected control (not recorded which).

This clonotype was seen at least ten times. CDR3 residues: CASSQDALRSGGADEQFF. CDR3 bases: TGCGCCAGCAGCCAAGATGCCCTGAGGAGCGGGGGGGCGGATGAGCAGTTCTTC. This sequence joins TRBV4-1 and TRBJ2-1, with TRBD2 matching over 10 bases. CDR1 is MGHRA, CDR2 YSYEKL, per germline. The CDR3 is 18 residues long. V lost 0 bases and J lost 8; bases outside the gene matches: 13.

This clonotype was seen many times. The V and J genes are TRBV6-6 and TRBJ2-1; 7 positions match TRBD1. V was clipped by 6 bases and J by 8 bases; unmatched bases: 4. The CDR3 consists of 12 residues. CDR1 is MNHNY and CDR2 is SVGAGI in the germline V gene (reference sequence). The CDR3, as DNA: TGTGCCAGCAGCCCGACAGGGCATGAGCAGTTCTTC. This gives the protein CASSPTGHEQFF.

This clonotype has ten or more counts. The CDR3 sequence is CASSRQGLNTGELFF. The CDR3 DNA follows: TGTGCCAGCAGCCGACAGGGCCTCAACACCGGGGAGCTGTTTTTT. The V gene is TRBV7-8, the J gene TRBJ2-2; TRBD1 matches 7 bases. CDR1 SGHVS and CDR2 FQNEAQ come from the germline V gene. The CDR3 covers 15 residues. The trim removed 5 bases at V and 2 bases at J, leaving 5 bases unmatched.

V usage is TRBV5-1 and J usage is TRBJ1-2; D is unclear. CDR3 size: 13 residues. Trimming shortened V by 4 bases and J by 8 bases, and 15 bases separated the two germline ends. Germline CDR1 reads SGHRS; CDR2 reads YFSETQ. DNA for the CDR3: TGCGCCAGCAGCCCCTCTATCAGTACCGGCTACACCTTC. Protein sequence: CASSPSISTGYTF.

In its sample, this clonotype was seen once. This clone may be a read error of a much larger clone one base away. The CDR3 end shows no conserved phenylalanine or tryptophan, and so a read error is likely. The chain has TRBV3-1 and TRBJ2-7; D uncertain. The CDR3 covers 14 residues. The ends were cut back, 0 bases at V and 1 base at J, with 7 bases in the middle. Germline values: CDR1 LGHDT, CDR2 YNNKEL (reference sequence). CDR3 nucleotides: TGTGCCAGCAGCCAAGATTGGGGTTCCTACGAGCAGTACCTC. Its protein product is CASSQDWGSYEQYL.

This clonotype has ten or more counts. CDR3 amino acids: CASRGLSSGANVLTF. The CDR3 DNA follows: TGTGCCAGCAGAGGCCTTTCTTCTGGGGCCAACGTCCTGACTTTC. This chain connects TRBV6-6 to TRBJ2-6; D is ambiguous. The V end lost 6 bases, the J end lost 1 base, and 10 bases lay between the germline ends. The CDR3 is 15 residues long. Germline assignment: CDR1 MNHNY and CDR2 SVGAGI (reference sequence).

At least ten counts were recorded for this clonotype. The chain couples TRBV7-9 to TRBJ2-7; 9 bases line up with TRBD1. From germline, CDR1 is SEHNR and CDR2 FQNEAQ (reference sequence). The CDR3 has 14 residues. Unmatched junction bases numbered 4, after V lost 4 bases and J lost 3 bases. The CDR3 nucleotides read TGTGCCAGCAGCTCCGGACAGGGGTACTACGAGCAGTACTTC. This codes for CASSSGQGYYEQYF.

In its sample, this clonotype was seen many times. The CDR3 sequence is CSGGRDETQYF. CDR3 nucleotides: TGCAGCGGAGGAAGGGACGAGACCCAGTACTTC. The rearrangement uses TRBV29-1 and TRBJ2-5, with D perhaps matching TRBD1 or TRBD2 (5 bases each). This CDR3 has 11 amino acids. V dropped 7 bases and J dropped 5 bases, with 11 bases sitting between them. Germline V gives CDR1 SQVTM, CDR2 ANQGSEA.

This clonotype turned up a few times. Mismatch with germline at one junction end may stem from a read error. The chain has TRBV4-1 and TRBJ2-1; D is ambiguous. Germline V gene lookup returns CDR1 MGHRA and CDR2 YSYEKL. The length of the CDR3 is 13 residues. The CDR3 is CANSPSSYNEQFF. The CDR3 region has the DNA TGCGCCAACAGCCCTAGCTCCTACAATGAGCAGTTCTTC.

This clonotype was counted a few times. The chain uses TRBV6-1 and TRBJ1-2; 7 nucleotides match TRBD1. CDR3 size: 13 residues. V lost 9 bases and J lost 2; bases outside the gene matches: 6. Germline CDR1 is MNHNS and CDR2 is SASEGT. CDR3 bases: TGTGCCAGTACGGGACAGATAAACTATGGCTACACCTTC. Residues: CASTGQINYGYTF.

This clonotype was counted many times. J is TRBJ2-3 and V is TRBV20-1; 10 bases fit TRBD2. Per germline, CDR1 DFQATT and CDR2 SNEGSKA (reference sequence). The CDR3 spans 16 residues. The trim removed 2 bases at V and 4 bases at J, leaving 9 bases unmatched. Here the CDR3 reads CSARIPLAGFSDTQYF. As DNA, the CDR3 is TGCAGTGCTAGAATCCCACTAGCGGGGTTTTCAGATACGCAGTATTTT.

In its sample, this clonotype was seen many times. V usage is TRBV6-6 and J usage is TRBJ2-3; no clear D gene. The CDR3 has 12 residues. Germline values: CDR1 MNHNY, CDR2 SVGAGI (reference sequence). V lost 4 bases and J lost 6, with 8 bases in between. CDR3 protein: CASSFNGDTQYF. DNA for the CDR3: TGTGCCAGCAGTTTCAATGGGGATACGCAGTATTTT.

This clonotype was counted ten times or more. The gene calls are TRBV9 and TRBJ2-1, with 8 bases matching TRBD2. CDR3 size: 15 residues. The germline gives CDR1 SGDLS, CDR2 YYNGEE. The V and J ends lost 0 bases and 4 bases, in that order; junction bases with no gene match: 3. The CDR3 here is CASSVEGGGYNEQFF. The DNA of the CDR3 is TGTGCCAGCAGCGTAGAGGGCGGGGGGTACAATGAGCAGTTCTTC.

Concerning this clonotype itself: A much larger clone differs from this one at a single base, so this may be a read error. CDR3 region: CAWSYIQDQPQHF. CDR3 in DNA: TGTGCCTGGAGTTATATCCAAGATCAGCCCCAGCATTTT. The gene calls are TRBV30 and TRBJ1-5; D ambiguous. Per the germline V gene, CDR1 is GTSNPN and CDR2 is SVGIG (reference sequence). There are 13 residues in the CDR3. V lost 2 bases and J lost 5, with 10 bases in between.

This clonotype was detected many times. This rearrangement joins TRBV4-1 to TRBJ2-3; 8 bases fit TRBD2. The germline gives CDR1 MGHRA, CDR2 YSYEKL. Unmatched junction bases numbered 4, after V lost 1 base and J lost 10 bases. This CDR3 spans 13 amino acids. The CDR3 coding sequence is TGCGCCAGCAGCCAAGTAGCGCGGGGGGCGCAGTATTTT. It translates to CASSQVARGAQYF.

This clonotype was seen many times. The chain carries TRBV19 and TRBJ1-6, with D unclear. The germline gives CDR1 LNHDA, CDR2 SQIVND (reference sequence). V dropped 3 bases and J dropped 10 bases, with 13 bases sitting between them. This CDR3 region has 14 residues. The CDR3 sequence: CASSIAQAESPLHF. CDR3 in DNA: TGTGCCAGTAGTATTGCGCAGGCGGAGTCACCCCTCCACTTT.

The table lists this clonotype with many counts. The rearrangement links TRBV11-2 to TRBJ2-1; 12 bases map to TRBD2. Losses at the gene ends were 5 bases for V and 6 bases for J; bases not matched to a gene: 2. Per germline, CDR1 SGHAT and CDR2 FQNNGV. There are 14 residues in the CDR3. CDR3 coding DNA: TGTGCCAGCAGCGGACTAGCGGGGCTCAATGAGCAGTTCTTC. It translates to CASSGLAGLNEQFF.

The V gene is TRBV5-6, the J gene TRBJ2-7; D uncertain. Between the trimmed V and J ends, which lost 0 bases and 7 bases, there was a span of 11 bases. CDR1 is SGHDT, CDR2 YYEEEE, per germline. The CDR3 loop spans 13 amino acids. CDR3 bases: TGTGCCAGCAGCTTGGGGTTCTCGCGAGAGCAGTACTTC. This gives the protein CASSLGFSREQYF.

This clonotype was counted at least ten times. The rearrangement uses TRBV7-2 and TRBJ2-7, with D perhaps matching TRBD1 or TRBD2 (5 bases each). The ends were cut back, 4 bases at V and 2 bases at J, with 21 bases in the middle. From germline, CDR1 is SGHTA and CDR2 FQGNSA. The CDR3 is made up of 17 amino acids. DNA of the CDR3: TGTGCCAGCAGCTCGCCAGAAACACCGAGGGGAGCCTACGAGCAGTACTTC. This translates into CASSSPETPRGAYEQYF.

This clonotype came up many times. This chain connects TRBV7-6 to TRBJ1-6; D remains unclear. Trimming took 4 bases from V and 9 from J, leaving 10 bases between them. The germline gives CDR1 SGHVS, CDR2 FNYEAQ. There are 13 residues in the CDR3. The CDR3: CASSSRPGSPLHF. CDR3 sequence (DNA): TGTGCCAGCAGCTCCCGACCCGGTTCACCCCTCCACTTT.

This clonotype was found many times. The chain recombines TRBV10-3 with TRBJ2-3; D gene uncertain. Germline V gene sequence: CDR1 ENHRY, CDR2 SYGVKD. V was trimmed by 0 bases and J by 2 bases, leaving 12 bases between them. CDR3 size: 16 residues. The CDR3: CAISESRMLFTDTQYF. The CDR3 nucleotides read TGTGCCATCAGTGAGTCGCGGATGCTTTTCACAGATACGCAGTATTTT.

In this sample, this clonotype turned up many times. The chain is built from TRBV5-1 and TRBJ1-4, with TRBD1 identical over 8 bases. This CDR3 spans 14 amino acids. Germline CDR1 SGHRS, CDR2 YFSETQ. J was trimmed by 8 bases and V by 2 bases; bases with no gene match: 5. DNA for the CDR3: TGCGCCAGCAGCTTAGGACAGGGTGGAGAAAAACTGTTTTTT. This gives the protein CASSLGQGGEKLFF.

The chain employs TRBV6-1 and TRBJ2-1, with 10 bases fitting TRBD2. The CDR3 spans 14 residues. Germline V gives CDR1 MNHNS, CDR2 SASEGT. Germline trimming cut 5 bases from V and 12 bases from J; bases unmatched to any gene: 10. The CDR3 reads CASSTGTSAGGQFF. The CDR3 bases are TGTGCCAGCAGTACCGGGACTAGCGCCGGGGGGCAGTTCTTC.

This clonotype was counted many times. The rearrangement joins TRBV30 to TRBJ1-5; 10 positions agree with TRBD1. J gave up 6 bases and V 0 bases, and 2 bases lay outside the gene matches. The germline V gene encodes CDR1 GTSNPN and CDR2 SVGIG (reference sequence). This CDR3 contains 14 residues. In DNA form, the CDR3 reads TGTGCCTGGAGTGTCGGACAGGGGGGTCAGCCCCAGCATTTT. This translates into CAWSVGQGGQPQHF.

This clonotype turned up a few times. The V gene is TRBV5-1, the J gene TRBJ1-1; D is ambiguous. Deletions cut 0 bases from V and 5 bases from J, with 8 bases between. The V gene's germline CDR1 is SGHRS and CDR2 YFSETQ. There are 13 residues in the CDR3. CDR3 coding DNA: TGCGCCAGCAGCTTGGACGGTGAGACTGAAGCTTTCTTT. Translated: CASSLDGETEAFF. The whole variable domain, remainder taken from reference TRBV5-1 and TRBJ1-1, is KAGVTQTPRYLIKTRGQQVTLSCSPISGHRSVSWYQQTPGQGLQFLFEYFSETQRNKGNFPGRFSGRQFSNSRSEMNVSTLELGDSALYLCASSLDGETEAFFGQGTRLTVV.

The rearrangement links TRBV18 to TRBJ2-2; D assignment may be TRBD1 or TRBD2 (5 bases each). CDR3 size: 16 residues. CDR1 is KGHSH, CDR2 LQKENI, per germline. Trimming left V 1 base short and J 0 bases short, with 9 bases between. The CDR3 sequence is CASSPQGSSNTGELFF. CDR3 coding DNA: TGTGCCAGCTCACCACAGGGGAGTTCGAACACCGGGGAGCTGTTTTTT.